The subject of this entry is one T cell receptor (beta chain). As yet, its antigen is unknown. The sample comes from a study of cytomegalovirus exposure and HLA in healthy donors. Regarding the study as a whole: Donors belonging to an Asian-associated ancestry cluster reportedly showed fewer N-insertions in productive TCRs than the roughly 700-donor mean, according to what a later analysis found.

13 Jbeta primers and 60 Vbeta primers were used for the PCR. Profiling relied on immunoSEQ multiplex PCR, and the TCRdb table lists in-frame clones only, not all of them. The repertoire table contains approximately 75,000 clones. Source material: PBMCs. The TCR sequence derives from a boy aged 5-17 years in good health and CMV-seronegative.

CDR3 in amino acids: CASSLETGLRVNTEAFF. Here the CDR3 DNA reads TGCGCCAGCAGCTTAGAGACAGGGTTAAGGGTGAACACTGAAGCTTTCTTT. The rearrangement joins TRBV5-1 to TRBJ1-1, with 7 bases lining up with TRBD1. The CDR3 has 17 amino acids. The germline V gene has CDR1 SGHRS and CDR2 YFSETQ. V was clipped by 2 bases and J by 0 bases; unmatched bases: 10.